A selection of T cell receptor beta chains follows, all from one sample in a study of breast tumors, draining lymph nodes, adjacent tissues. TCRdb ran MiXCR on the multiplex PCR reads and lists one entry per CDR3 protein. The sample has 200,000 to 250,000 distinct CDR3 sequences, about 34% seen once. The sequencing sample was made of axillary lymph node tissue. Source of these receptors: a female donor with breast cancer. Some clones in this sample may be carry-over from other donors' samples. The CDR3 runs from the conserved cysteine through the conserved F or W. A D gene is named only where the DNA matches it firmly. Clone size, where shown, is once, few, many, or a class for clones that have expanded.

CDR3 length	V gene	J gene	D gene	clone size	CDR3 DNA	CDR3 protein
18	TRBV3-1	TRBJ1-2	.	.	TGTGCCAGCAGCCAAGATGTGAGACAGGACCTGACAAACTATGGCTACACCTTC	CASSQDVRQDLTNYGYTF
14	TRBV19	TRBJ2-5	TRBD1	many	TGTGCCAGTAGTATGGGGCAGGGGGTGGAGACCCAGTACTTC	CASSMGQGVETQYF
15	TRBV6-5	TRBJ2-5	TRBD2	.	TGTGCCAGCAGCTCCACGACTAGCATGCAAGAGACCCAGTACTTC	CASSSTTSMQETQYF
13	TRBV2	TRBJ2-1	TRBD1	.	TGTGCCAGCAGGGCGACAGGGACCCTGGAGCAGTTCTTC	CASRATGTLEQFF
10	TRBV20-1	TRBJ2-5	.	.	TGCAGTGCTAGTCCTGGGCCCAGCTACTTC	CSASPGPSYF
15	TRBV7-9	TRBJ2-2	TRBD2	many	TGTGCCAGCAGCCCTCCACTAGCGGGACCCGGGGAGCTGTTTTTT	CASSPPLAGPGELFF
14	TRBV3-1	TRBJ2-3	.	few	TGTGCCAGCAGCCAAGAAGGGCTTAGAGATACGCAGTATTTT	CASSQEGLRDTQYF
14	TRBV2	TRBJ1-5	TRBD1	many	TGTGCCAGCAGTGGACAGGGCCATCATCAGCCCCAGCATTTT	CASSGQGHHQPQHF
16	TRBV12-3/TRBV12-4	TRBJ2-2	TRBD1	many	TGTGCCAGCAGTTCCCGACAGGACAGGGGGACCGGGGAGCTGTTTTTT	CASSSRQDRGTGELFF
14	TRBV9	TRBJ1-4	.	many	TGTGCCAGCAGCGTGGGGGCTGGTAATGAAAAACTGTTTTTT	CASSVGAGNEKLFF
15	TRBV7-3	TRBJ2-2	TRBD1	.	TGTGCCAGCAGCTTCCAGTATGACAGGGTCGGGGAGCTGTTTTTT	CASSFQYDRVGELFF
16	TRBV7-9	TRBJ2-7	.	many	TGTGCCAGCACCCCAGGGTCGGCGGCCCTATCCTACGAGCAGTACTTC	CASTPGSAALSYEQYF
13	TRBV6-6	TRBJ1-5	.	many	TGTGCCAGCAGTCTTGGGTCGTCACAGCCCCAGCATTTT	CASSLGSSQPQHF
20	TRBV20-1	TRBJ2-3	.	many	TGCAGTGCTAGAGATGAGACGCGGTCCTCCGCGGGGACTAGCACAGATACGCAGTATTTT	CSARDETRSSAGTSTDTQYF
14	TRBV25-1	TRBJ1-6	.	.	TGTGCCAGCAGTGAACGGGCCTATAATTCACCCCTCCACTTT	CASSERAYNSPLHF
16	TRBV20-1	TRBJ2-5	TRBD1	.	TGCAGTGCTAGAGATCCCGGGACAGGGGGGGCGAAGACCCAGTACTTC	CSARDPGTGGAKTQYF
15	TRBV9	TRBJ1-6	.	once	TGTGCCAGCAGCGTAGCCAGGGGAGGGAATTCACCCCTCCACTTT	CASSVARGGNSPLHF
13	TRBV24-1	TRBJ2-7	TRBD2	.	TGTGCCACCGCAACTAGCGGTTACTACGAGCAGTACTTC	CATATSGYYEQYF